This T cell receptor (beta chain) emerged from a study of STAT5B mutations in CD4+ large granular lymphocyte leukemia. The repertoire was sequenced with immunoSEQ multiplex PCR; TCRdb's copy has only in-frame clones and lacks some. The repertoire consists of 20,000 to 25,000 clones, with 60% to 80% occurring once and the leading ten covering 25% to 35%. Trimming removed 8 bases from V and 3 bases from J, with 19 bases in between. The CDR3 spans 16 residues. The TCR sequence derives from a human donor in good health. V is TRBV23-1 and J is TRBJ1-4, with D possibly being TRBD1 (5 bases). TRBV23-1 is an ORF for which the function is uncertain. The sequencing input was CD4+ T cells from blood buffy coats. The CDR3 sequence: CASPKRGRVSNEKLFF. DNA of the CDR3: TGCGCCAGCCCCAAACGGGGACGAGTCTCTAATGAAAAACTGTTTTTT.